The clone carrying this T cell receptor beta chain was recorded at least ten times. No antigen is known for it. The CDR3 length is 14 residues. The V gene end was trimmed by 6 bases and the J gene end by 6 bases; junction bases not matched to a gene: 10. The sample originates from a study of human T cells and chemical hapten exposure. Looking at the study overall: The scalp of each patient received a weekly diphenylcyclopropenone dose for the full roughly 26-week study. Small pooled library volume differences chiefly drove per-sample TCR yield variation. Notes on the study in general: PT1 expanded TCR numbers rose with patch test score.

The sample's time point: patch test 1, 2 weeks after DPC sensitization. The treatment is: therapeutic diphenylcyclopropenone sensitization with weekly scalp DPC. The study used a library that attached unique molecular identifiers to individual cDNA molecules. MiXCR, applied by TCRdb to the RACE reads, yields one record per CDR3 protein. The sample contains tens of thousands of distinct CDR3 sequences, over 6% of which appear only once. The gene calls are TRBV12-3 or TRBV12-4 and TRBJ2-7; 8 nucleotides line up with TRBD1. Sequencing was performed on whole blood, taken in connection with sensitization to the hapten diphenylcyclopropenone (DPC). This clonotype originated in a woman between 25 and 40 years old with alopecia areata. Some clones in this sample may be carry-over from other donors' samples. In nucleotides, the CDR3 is TGTGCCAGCAGAGGACAGGGATTGATGGGCGAGCAGTACTTC. This gives the protein CASRGQGLMGEQYF.